These 20 T cell receptor beta chains originate from one sample sequenced in a study of T-cell memory formation after mild COVID-19. Via MiXCR, TCRdb re-called the 5' RACE reads, giving one row per CDR3 protein. The sample holds about 400,000 distinct CDR3 sequences, 24% seen once. The sequenced material came from PBMCs or a T cell subset sorted from them (not recorded which). The receptors were gathered from an adult woman who had mild COVID-19 (a few samples of this study predate the infection). Cell type and time point are not known.

The chain carries TRBV7-6 and TRBJ2-7; 14 bases are a match to TRBD2. Germline trimming cut 5 bases from V and 6 bases from J; bases unmatched to any gene: 6. Germline V gene data show CDR1 as SGHVS and CDR2 as FNYEAQ. The CDR3 is made up of 15 amino acids. The CDR3 sequence: CASSEGLAGGFEQYF. The CDR3 DNA sequence: TGTGCCAGCAGCGAAGGACTAGCGGGAGGATTCGAGCAGTACTTC.

This clonotype was detected a few times. The chain has TRBV12-3 or TRBV12-4 and TRBJ1-2; D not certain. The CDR3 spans 11 residues. With 1 base removed from V and 10 bases from J, the gap between germline ends came to 7 bases. The CDR3 bases are TGTGCCAGCAGTTTAGGTCTTTACTACACCTTC. This gives the protein CASSLGLYYTF.

The chain employs TRBV12-3 or TRBV12-4 and TRBJ2-1; 7 bases map to TRBD2. J gave up 3 bases and V 5 bases, and 10 bases lay outside the gene matches. This CDR3 has 16 residues. The CDR3 spells CASSGIAAGLYNEQFF. The DNA for the CDR3 is TGTGCCAGCAGTGGGATCGCAGCGGGGCTCTACAATGAGCAGTTCTTC.

The rearrangement joins TRBV12-3 or TRBV12-4 to TRBJ2-7, with D uncertain. The ends were cut back, 3 bases at V and 3 bases at J, with 9 bases in the middle. This CDR3 contains 13 residues. The CDR3, as DNA: TGTGCCAGCAGTTTCAGGATCCGCTACGAGCAGTACTTC. This translates into CASSFRIRYEQYF.

The chain uses TRBV2 and TRBJ1-5; D may be TRBD1 (6 bases). Germline CDR1 SNHLY, CDR2 FYNNEI. This CDR3 contains 16 residues. Trimming removed 6 bases at V and 5 bases at J, with 20 bases between. The DNA of the CDR3 is TGTGCCAGCAGAGAAAGGGCACAGGGAGCCTATCAGCCCCAGCATTTT. Protein product: CASRERAQGAYQPQHF.

This chain joins TRBV4-2 and TRBJ2-1; TRBD2 matches 10 bases. Germline CDR1 LGHNA, CDR2 YNFKEQ. The length of the CDR3 is 16 residues. V shed 1 base and J 6 bases; nucleotides not matched to a gene: 6. In nucleotides, the CDR3 is TGTGCCAGCAGCCAAGGGAGCGGGAGGGCCATCAATGAGCAGTTCTTC. It encodes CASSQGSGRAINEQFF.

This clonotype came up a few times. The chain joins TRBV12-3 or TRBV12-4 to TRBJ1-2, with 8 bases fitting TRBD1. The V segment lost 6 bases and the J segment 4 bases; nucleotides outside the gene matches: 7. This CDR3 region has 14 residues. In DNA form, the CDR3 reads TGTGCCAGCAGCTCCGGGACAGGACTCTATGGCTACACCTTC. Translation gives CASSSGTGLYGYTF.

The chain carries TRBV4-1 and TRBJ2-2; TRBD2 agrees at 8 bases. This CDR3 is 16 amino acids long. CDR1 is MGHRA, CDR2 YSYEKL, per germline. V was pared by 1 base and J by 6 bases, with 7 bases of the junction left unmatched. The CDR3 DNA sequence: TGCGCCAGCAGCCAAGGATCTAGCGGGTTCTCCGGGGAGCTGTTTTTT. Encoded protein: CASSQGSSGFSGELFF.

The chain recombines TRBV29-1 with TRBJ2-1; 13 bases agree with TRBD2. The germline V gene has CDR1 SQVTM and CDR2 ANQGSEA. CDR3 length: 19 residues. The trim removed 6 bases at V and 0 bases at J, leaving 14 bases unmatched. The CDR3 protein is CSVGFSGLAGPSSYNEQFF. The CDR3 nucleotides are TGCAGCGTGGGATTTTCGGGACTAGCGGGACCTAGCTCCTACAATGAGCAGTTCTTC.

The gene calls are TRBV20-1 and TRBJ2-7; D remains unclear. Per the germline V gene, CDR1 is DFQATT and CDR2 is SNEGSKA (reference sequence). This CDR3 region has 10 residues. Trimming left V 5 bases short and J 7 bases short, with 9 bases between. DNA of the CDR3: TGCAGTGCTCCGAGTAGGGAGCAGTACTTC. Translated: CSAPSREQYF.

There are a few counts of this clonotype. This rearrangement joins TRBV19 to TRBJ2-7, with D hard to call. CDR1 and CDR2 (germline): LNHDA, SQIVND (reference sequence). V was clipped by 6 bases and J by 5 bases, with 14 bases between them. The CDR3 consists of 13 residues. CDR3 in amino acids: CASSPTPANEQYF. CDR3 DNA: TGTGCCAGTAGCCCGACGCCAGCGAACGAGCAGTACTTC. Using reference TRBV19 and TRBJ2-7 for the parts outside the CDR3, the full variable domain is DGGITQSPKYLFRKEGQNVTLSCEQNLNHDAMYWYRQDPGQGLRLIYYSQIVNDFQKGDIAEGYSVSREKKESFPLTVTSAQKNPTAFYLCASSPTPANEQYFGPGTRLTVT.

This clonotype has only one observation. The V gene is TRBV12-5, the J gene TRBJ2-3; maybe TRBD1 (5 bases). Trimming took 6 bases from V and 8 from J, leaving 9 bases between them. There are 11 residues in the CDR3. Germline V gives CDR1 LGHNT, CDR2 FRNRAP. CDR3 sequence reads: CASGEGVTQYF. CDR3 in DNA: TGTGCTAGTGGAGAAGGGGTTACGCAGTATTTT.

CDR3 amino acids: CASSQTSGGTDTQYF. The CDR3 nucleotides are TGTGCCAGCAGCCAGACTAGCGGGGGGACAGATACGCAGTATTTT. The rearrangement links TRBV5-4 to TRBJ2-3, with 13 bases lining up with TRBD2. Unmatched junction bases numbered 2, after V lost 4 bases and J lost 3 bases. The CDR3 has 15 amino acids. Germline V gives CDR1 SGHNT, CDR2 YYREEE (reference sequence).

This clonotype showed up just a few times. V and J are TRBV12-3 or TRBV12-4 and TRBJ2-1; D call uncertain. CDR3 length: 16 amino acids. The germline V and J ends were trimmed by 5 bases and 0 bases, with 14 bases remaining between them. The CDR3 region has the DNA TGTGCCAGCAGTGTTTCCCCCACGGGCTCCTACAATGAGCAGTTCTTC. This encodes CASSVSPTGSYNEQFF.

The rearrangement joins TRBV6-1 to TRBJ2-7; weak D call: TRBD2 (5 bases). The CDR3 has 14 residues. Trimming pared 2 bases from V and 7 bases from J, leaving 15 bases between. Germline V lookup: CDR1 MNHNS, CDR2 SASEGT. CDR3 DNA sequence: TGTGCCAGCAGTGAATTGGCGGAGCCGGGGGAGCAGTACTTC. It encodes CASSELAEPGEQYF.

The V call is TRBV11-1, the J call TRBJ2-2; D is unclear. V dropped 2 bases and J dropped 7 bases, with 14 bases sitting between them. CDR1 and CDR2 (germline): SGHAT, FQDESV (reference sequence). The CDR3 totals 15 residues. This CDR3 reads CASSLFVNSDGELFF. For the CDR3, the DNA is TGTGCCAGCAGCTTATTCGTGAATTCGGACGGGGAGCTGTTTTTT.

The chain carries TRBV5-5 and TRBJ1-1; D is ambiguous. This CDR3 is built from 13 residues. Germline-derived CDR1 and CDR2 are SGHKS and YYEKEE (reference sequence). Between the trimmed V and J ends, which lost 2 bases and 4 bases, there was a span of 9 bases. CDR3 in amino acids: CASSFPTRTEAFF. The CDR3 nucleotides read TGTGCCAGCAGCTTTCCTACTCGCACTGAAGCTTTCTTT.

The chain carries TRBV7-2 and TRBJ2-3, with 15 bases that match TRBD2. CDR1 is SGHTA and CDR2 is FQGNSA in the germline V gene. The length of the CDR3 is 16 residues. J gave up 5 bases and V 5 bases, and 5 bases lay outside the gene matches. The CDR3 bases are TGTGCCAGCAGCCCCGGACTAGCGGGGGGGATAGATACGCAGTATTTT. It yields the protein CASSPGLAGGIDTQYF.

This clonotype was observed many times. The chain carries TRBV5-5 and TRBJ2-2; possibly TRBD1 for D (6 bases). The germline V gene has CDR1 SGHKS and CDR2 YYEKEE (reference sequence). The CDR3 length is 13 residues. V shed 4 bases and J shed 5 bases, with 9 bases lying between them. The DNA of the CDR3 is TGTGCCAGCAGCCTACAGGGTACCGGGGAGCTGTTTTTT. Encoded protein: CASSLQGTGELFF.

At least ten counts were recorded for this clonotype. The rearrangement links TRBV6-2 or TRBV6-3 to TRBJ2-7, with 9 bases matching TRBD2. The CDR3 contains 19 residues. Germline assignment: CDR1 MNHEY and CDR2 SVGEGT. The V segment lost 2 bases and the J segment 4 bases; nucleotides outside the gene matches: 18. The CDR3 bases are TGTGCCAGCAGTTACGCCATGAGGGGGACTAGCCTGACGGGGTACGAGCAGTACTTC. This codes for CASSYAMRGTSLTGYEQYF.